A single sample is the source of the 22 T cell receptor beta chains below, sequenced in a study of blood T cell repertoires in COVID-19. Sequencing used immunoSEQ multiplex PCR; TCRdb keeps in-frame clones, though not all of them. The table records about 78,000 clones, roughly nine tenths of them present only once. The sequenced sample consisted of peripheral blood. These receptors all come from a man aged 45-60 years with active or convalescent COVID-19.

V and J are TRBV19 and TRBJ1-2; 10 bases agree with TRBD1. V lost 5 bases, J lost 4 bases, and 7 bases stayed unmatched. The CDR3 length is 15 residues. Per the germline V gene, CDR1 is LNHDA and CDR2 is SQIVND (reference sequence). CDR3 nucleotide sequence: TGTGCCAGTAGTCCCGACAGGGGGCTGCGCTATGGCTACACCTTC. This sequence encodes CASSPDRGLRYGYTF.

This clone has more than one count but fewer than ten. V and J are TRBV3-1 (or the pseudogene TRBV3-2) and TRBJ1-6; 8 positions agree with TRBD1. Germline V gives CDR1 LGHDT, CDR2 YNNKEL (reference sequence). V lost 6 bases, J lost 8 bases, and 6 bases stayed unmatched. The CDR3 spans 14 residues. The DNA for the CDR3 is TGTGCCAGCAGTCAGGGGGCGACGGATTCACCCCTCCACTTT. This codes for CASSQGATDSPLHF.

This clone was picked up a small number of times. The genes are TRBV9 and TRBJ1-1, with 8 nucleotides matching TRBD1. J was trimmed by 7 bases and V by 4 bases; bases with no gene match: 15. The CDR3 contains 16 residues. The V gene's germline CDR1 is SGDLS and CDR2 YYNGEE. CDR3 residues: CASSLASGGGRGEAFF. The DNA of the CDR3 is TGTGCCAGCAGCCTCGCCTCAGGGGGCGGTAGGGGTGAAGCTTTCTTT. The variable domain in full, with the rest retrieved from reference TRBV9 and TRBJ1-1, is DSGVTQTPKHLITATGQRVTLRCSPRSGDLSVYWYQQSLDQGLQFLIQYYNGEERAKGNILERFSAQQFPDLHSELNLSSLELGDSALYFCASSLASGGGRGEAFFGQGTRLTVV.

This clone was counted between two and nine times. This CDR3 reads CASSSSGGTQYF. DNA for the CDR3: TGTGCCAGCAGCTCGAGTGGAGGGACGCAGTATTTT. This rearrangement joins TRBV7-2 to TRBJ2-3; D possibly corresponds to TRBD2 (6 bases). The length of the CDR3 is 12 residues. V dropped 4 bases and J dropped 9 bases, with 11 bases sitting between them. Germline-derived CDR1 and CDR2 are SGHTA and FQGNSA.

The count of this clone is one. The chain is built from TRBV13 and TRBJ2-5; D may be TRBD2 (5 bases). Trimming took off 0 bases at V and 1 base at J, with 9 bases between the two ends. The CDR3 has 15 residues. CDR1 and CDR2 (germline): PRHDT, FYEKMQ (reference sequence). The chain's CDR3 is CASSLGGVIQETQYF. The CDR3 coding sequence is TGTGCCAGCAGCTTAGGGGGAGTAATCCAAGAGACCCAGTACTTC. The complete variable domain, with remaining parts taken from reference TRBV13 and TRBJ2-5, reads AAGVIQSPRHLIKEKRETATLKCYPIPRHDTVYWYQQGPGQDPQFLISFYEKMQSDKGSIPDRFSAQQFSDYHSELNMSSLELGDSALYFCASSLGGVIQETQYFGPGTRLLVL.

This chain connects TRBV4-3 to TRBJ1-2; D not certain. V was shortened by 0 bases and J by 9 bases, with 14 bases between the two germline ends. Germline values: CDR1 LGHNA, CDR2 YSLEER. CDR3 length equals 14 residues. This chain's CDR3 is CASSQDPYGESYTF. The CDR3 DNA follows: TGCGCCAGCAGCCAAGATCCTTACGGGGAAAGCTACACCTTC.

This rearrangement joins TRBV9 to TRBJ2-1; no firm D call. V was cut by 0 bases and J by 2 bases, with 9 bases left in between. Germline V lookup: CDR1 SGDLS, CDR2 YYNGEE. This CDR3 is built from 15 residues. The CDR3 coding sequence is TGTGCCAGCAGCGTAGGAGGCGGTACCTACAATGAGCAGTTCTTC. The encoded protein is CASSVGGGTYNEQFF. The complete variable domain, with remaining parts taken from reference TRBV9 and TRBJ2-1, reads DSGVTQTPKHLITATGQRVTLRCSPRSGDLSVYWYQQSLDQGLQFLIQYYNGEERAKGNILERFSAQQFPDLHSELNLSSLELGDSALYFCASSVGGGTYNEQFFGPGTRLTVL.

This clone has just one count. The chain couples TRBV10-3 to TRBJ2-3; TRBD1 matches at 7 bases. CDR3 size: 14 residues. Germline V gene sequence: CDR1 ENHRY, CDR2 SYGVKD. Losses at the gene ends were 7 bases for V and 4 bases for J; bases not matched to a gene: 8. For the CDR3, the DNA is TGTGCCATCAACCCAGGACAGGCACCAGATACGCAGTATTTT. Protein: CAINPGQAPDTQYF.

The chain links TRBV7-9 to TRBJ1-2; D remains unclear. The CDR3 length is 14 residues. Trimming cost V 0 bases and J 4 bases, with 9 bases left between them. In germline, CDR1 is SEHNR, CDR2 FQNEAQ (reference sequence). CDR3 in amino acids: CASSLAGAIYGYTF. The CDR3, as DNA: TGTGCCAGCAGCTTAGCCGGTGCTATCTATGGCTACACCTTC.

CDR3 sequence reads: CASSLQGSTEAFF. CDR3 sequence (DNA): TGTGCCAGCAGCTTACAGGGAAGCACTGAAGCTTTCTTT. The chain recombines TRBV11-2 with TRBJ1-1, with TRBD1 as a possible D gene (5 bases). From germline, CDR1 is SGHAT and CDR2 FQNNGV. Trimming left V 2 bases short and J 4 bases short, with 8 bases between. CDR3 length: 13 residues.

This clone was counted a single time. The chain couples TRBV7-2 to TRBJ1-1; a possible D gene is TRBD1 (5 bases). The CDR3 has 15 amino acids. Germline lookup yields CDR1 SGHTA and CDR2 FQGNSA. Deletions cut 5 bases from V and 0 bases from J, with 13 bases between. CDR3 nucleotides: TGTGCCAGCAGCCCAAGGACAAATTTGAACACTGAAGCTTTCTTT. It specifies CASSPRTNLNTEAFF.

The rearrangement joins TRBV18 to TRBJ2-1; 9 bases align to TRBD1. Trimming cost V 3 bases and J 5 bases; bases outside gene matches: 8. This CDR3 contains 16 residues. Per germline, CDR1 KGHSH and CDR2 LQKENI. This chain's CDR3 is CASSPRTGEWNNEQFF. CDR3 DNA sequence: TGTGCCAGCTCACCTCGGACAGGGGAATGGAACAATGAGCAGTTCTTC.

The rearrangement joins TRBV7-8 to TRBJ1-5; TRBD1 might be the D (6 bases). Germline CDR1 SGHVS, CDR2 FQNEAQ. The ends were cut back, 3 bases at V and 2 bases at J, with 14 bases in the middle. This CDR3 contains 16 residues. CDR3 sequence: CASSLGGAGGNQPQHF. CDR3 coding DNA: TGTGCCAGCAGCTTGGGGGGGGCAGGGGGCAATCAGCCCCAGCATTTT.

The genes are TRBV2 and TRBJ1-5; D is uncertain. V shed 6 bases and J shed 0 bases, with 12 bases lying between them. The CDR3 consists of 15 residues. Looked up from germline, CDR1 is SNHLY and CDR2 is FYNNEI. CDR3 DNA: TGTGCCAGCAGACCTACCCGAGATAGCAATCAGCCCCAGCATTTT. This sequence encodes CASRPTRDSNQPQHF.

This clone was seen a single time. The chain uses TRBV25-1 and TRBJ1-1; TRBD1 is a possible D gene (5 bases). Germline CDR1 is MGHDK and CDR2 is SYGVNS. The V and J ends lost 1 base and 5 bases respectively, with 14 bases between them. The CDR3 loop spans 15 amino acids. This chain's CDR3 is CASSELEGAKTEAFF. The CDR3 bases are TGTGCCAGCAGTGAATTAGAAGGGGCTAAAACTGAAGCTTTCTTT.

The chain is built from TRBV6-5 and TRBJ1-5, with 8 bases fitting TRBD1. V dropped 6 bases and J dropped 0; count of bases not matched to a gene: 4. Germline lookup yields CDR1 MNHEY and CDR2 SVGAGI. CDR3 size: 15 residues. CDR3 DNA sequence: TGTGCCAGCAGCCAAACAGGGGGTAGCAATCAGCCCCAGCATTTT. Residues: CASSQTGGSNQPQHF.

This chain joins TRBV2 and TRBJ2-3; possible D gene TRBD2, 7 bases. CDR1 and CDR2 from the germline V gene are SNHLY and FYNNEI. Trimming removed 10 bases from V and 5 bases from J, with 22 bases in between. This CDR3 has 15 amino acids. CDR3: CANDLSRGQGDTQYF. CDR3 DNA sequence: TGTGCCAACGATCTTTCGCGGGGGCAGGGAGATACGCAGTATTTT. Filled out from reference TRBV2 and TRBJ2-3, the complete variable domain reads EPEVTQTPSHQVTQMGQEVILRCVPISNHLYFYWYRQILGQKVEFLVSFYNNEISEKSEIFDDQFSVERPDGSNFTLKIRSTKLEDSAMYFCANDLSRGQGDTQYFGPGTRLTVL.

The V gene is TRBV28, the J gene TRBJ1-5, with D tentatively TRBD1 (5 bases). Trimming removed 4 bases from V and 5 bases from J, with 15 bases in between. Germline V lookup: CDR1 MDHEN, CDR2 SYDVKM. The CDR3 loop spans 15 amino acids. CDR3: CASSSLRGEDQPQHF. The CDR3 region has the DNA TGTGCCAGCAGTTCCCTGCGGGGCGAGGATCAGCCCCAGCATTTT.

This rearrangement joins TRBV7-2 to TRBJ2-7; TRBD1 matches 9 bases. Germline CDR1 is SGHTA and CDR2 is FQGNSA. The CDR3 consists of 14 residues. The J segment lost 3 bases and the V segment lost 4 bases, leaving 4 bases of the junction unmatched. CDR3 in DNA: TGTGCCAGCAGCTCAGACAGGGGGGTCTACGAGCAGTACTTC. It yields the protein CASSSDRGVYEQYF. The variable domain in full, with the rest retrieved from reference TRBV7-2 and TRBJ2-7, is GAGVSQSPSNKVTEKGKDVELRCDPISGHTALYWYRQSLGQGLEFLIYFQGNSAPDKSGLPSDRFSAERTGGSVSTLTIQRTQQEDSAVYLCASSSDRGVYEQYFGPGTRLTVT.

This clone was counted a single time. V gene TRBV18 combines with J gene TRBJ2-5, with TRBD2 identical over 8 bases. J was trimmed by 1 base and V by 0 bases; bases with no gene match: 7. CDR3 length equals 17 residues. CDR1 and CDR2 (germline): KGHSH, LQKENI. CDR3 sequence reads: CASSPPTGRGAQETQYF. The CDR3 coding sequence is TGTGCCAGCTCACCACCGACGGGGCGGGGGGCCCAAGAGACCCAGTACTTC.

This clone was seen more than once but under ten times. The chain joins TRBV24-1 to TRBJ1-2, with 7 bases that match TRBD1. CDR3 size: 13 residues. CDR1 and CDR2 (germline): KGHDR, SFDVKD. Losses at the gene ends were 11 bases for V and 5 bases for J; bases not matched to a gene: 10. The CDR3 region has the DNA TGTGCCATTTCGACAACAGGGGCTTATGGCTACACCTTC. It translates to CAISTTGAYGYTF.

The gene calls are TRBV19 and TRBJ1-5; TRBD1 matches at 8 bases. The CDR3 runs 14 residues. V lost 6 bases and J lost 2; bases outside the gene matches: 3. Germline values: CDR1 LNHDA, CDR2 SQIVND (reference sequence). CDR3 bases: TGTGCCAGTAGACCGGGACAGGGCAATCAGCCCCAGCATTTT. Translated: CASRPGQGNQPQHF.